This TCR beta chain was recorded in a study of blood T cell repertoires in COVID-19. About the research overall: Samples representing acute and convalescent COVID-19 were sourced from the United States, Italy and Spain.

V was pared by 0 bases and J by 4 bases, with 10 bases between. In germline, CDR1 is SGHKS, CDR2 YYEKEE (reference sequence). The CDR3 is made up of 14 amino acids. The table came from immunoSEQ multiplex PCR; TCRdb's copy has only in-frame clones and leaves some out. In the table there are about 200,000 clones, almost 85% of which are singletons. The chain has TRBV5-5 and TRBJ2-5, with D possibly matching TRBD1 (6 bases). Material: peripheral blood. The TCR sequence derives from a human donor with acute or convalescent COVID-19. The donor label of this sample is uncertain. The CDR3 DNA reads as TGTGCCAGCAGCTTGGGGACAGTGGGAGAGACCCAGTACTTC. This translates into CASSLGTVGETQYF.